The next 22 T cell receptor beta chains were all read from a single sample in a study of stem cell transplantation in POMP-related autoinflammatory disease. The table came from immunoSEQ multiplex PCR; TCRdb's copy has only in-frame clones and leaves some out. The sample includes some 70,000 clones, roughly 90% of them seen just once. Here the sequenced sample was CD4+ T cells from PBMCs, taken after stem cell transplantation. The receptors stem from a human patient with POMP-related autoinflammation and immune dysregulation (PRAID). Some T cells here may be from the graft donor.

The V and J genes are TRBV6-1 and TRBJ1-5; D ambiguous. Between the trimmed V and J ends, which lost 3 bases and 3 bases, there was a span of 9 bases. Looked up from germline, CDR1 is MNHNS and CDR2 is SASEGT. The CDR3 spans 14 residues. The CDR3 DNA is TGTGCCAGCAGTGACGTTTCCATCAATCAGCCCCAGCATTTT. Translation: CASSDVSINQPQHF.

J is TRBJ2-7 and V is TRBV5-4; tentatively, D is TRBD1 (6 bases). From germline, CDR1 is SGHNT and CDR2 YYREEE (reference sequence). Trimming removed 3 bases at V and 2 bases at J, with 18 bases between. The CDR3 covers 16 residues. This CDR3 is CASSSAPGHSPYEQYF. For the CDR3, the DNA is TGTGCCAGCAGCTCAGCTCCGGGACATTCCCCCTACGAGCAGTACTTC.

This clone turned up a few times. The CDR3 DNA follows: TGTGCCAGCACCAGGGGGACAGACTATAACTATGGCTACACCTTC. This sequence encodes CASTRGTDYNYGYTF. This chain joins TRBV5-4 and TRBJ1-2; 7 bases are shared with TRBD1. Germline lookup yields CDR1 SGHNT and CDR2 YYREEE (reference sequence). The V segment lost 6 bases and the J segment 1 base; nucleotides outside the gene matches: 9. CDR3 length equals 15 residues.

The chain carries TRBV19 and TRBJ1-5, with no clear D. Germline V gives CDR1 LNHDA, CDR2 SQIVND (reference sequence). Trimming removed 6 bases from V and 3 bases from J, with 18 bases in between. The CDR3 covers 16 residues. The CDR3 protein is CASRPRGDPANQPQHF. DNA for the CDR3: TGTGCCAGTAGACCCCGGGGAGACCCCGCCAATCAGCCCCAGCATTTT.

The chain joins TRBV9 to TRBJ2-1; 9 bases are a match to TRBD2. With 0 bases clipped from V and 6 bases from J, the junction kept 7 bases outside the gene matches. The CDR3 spans 16 residues. CDR1 SGDLS and CDR2 YYNGEE come from the germline V gene. The CDR3 nucleotides are TGTGCCAGCAGCGTAGAAGTAGCGGGAGACCCCAATGAGCAGTTCTTC. Encoded protein: CASSVEVAGDPNEQFF.

The CDR3 DNA reads as TGTGCCAGCAGCTTCTACGCCGGTGGCGATACGCAGTATTTT. Translation: CASSFYAGGDTQYF. The genes are TRBV7-9 and TRBJ2-3; D not certain. V lost 3 bases, J lost 6 bases, and 13 bases lay in between. CDR1 SEHNR and CDR2 FQNEAQ come from the germline V gene (reference sequence). CDR3 length equals 14 residues.

The chain links TRBV5-8 to TRBJ2-7; D gene ambiguous. Germline CDR1 reads SGHTS; CDR2 reads YDEGEE. V was clipped by 5 bases and J by 5 bases, with 14 bases between them. This CDR3 spans 13 amino acids. The CDR3 loop is CASRASSYDEQYF. The CDR3 DNA follows: TGTGCCAGCAGAGCCTCCTCTTATGACGAGCAGTACTTC.

This rearrangement joins TRBV6-4 to TRBJ1-2, with a possible D match to TRBD1 (5 bases). Looked up from germline, CDR1 is MRHNA and CDR2 is SNTAGT. This CDR3 spans 14 amino acids. Trimming stripped 6 bases from V and 4 bases from J, with 15 bases between. The CDR3 nucleotides read TGTGCCAGCAGGGCAACGGCGGGGGGCTATGGCTACACCTTC. Translated: CASRATAGGYGYTF.

The chain has TRBV7-9 and TRBJ1-5, with no clear D. The germline gives CDR1 SEHNR, CDR2 FQNEAQ (reference sequence). V was shortened by 0 bases and J by 2 bases, with 11 bases between the two germline ends. CDR3 length: 16 amino acids. Here the CDR3 DNA reads TGTGCCAGCAGCTTAGCTGTCGGCGGTGGCAATCAGCCCCAGCATTTT. Amino acid sequence: CASSLAVGGGNQPQHF.

The chain has TRBV2 and TRBJ2-5, with 8 bases identical to TRBD1. Unmatched junction bases numbered 10, after V lost 9 bases and J lost 1 base. The length of the CDR3 is 15 residues. Germline V gene sequence: CDR1 SNHLY, CDR2 FYNNEI. CDR3 loop: CASDRGARFQETQYF. The CDR3 nucleotides are TGTGCCAGTGACAGGGGCGCAAGGTTCCAAGAGACCCAGTACTTC. Together with reference TRBV2 and TRBJ2-5, the CDR3 gives the full variable domain: EPEVTQTPSHQVTQMGQEVILRCVPISNHLYFYWYRQILGQKVEFLVSFYNNEISEKSEIFDDQFSVERPDGSNFTLKIRSTKLEDSAMYFCASDRGARFQETQYFGPGTRLLVL.

This chain uses TRBV6-5 with TRBJ1-1, with 7 bases identical to TRBD1. V lost 4 bases to trimming and J lost 7 bases; unmatched junction nucleotides: 6. Germline values: CDR1 MNHEY, CDR2 SVGAGI. The CDR3 runs to 13 residues. CDR3 DNA sequence: TGTGCCAGCAGTTCCGACAGGGACATTGAAGCTTTCTTT. The encoded protein is CASSSDRDIEAFF.

This chain connects TRBV5-1 to TRBJ1-1; D is undetermined. The CDR3 consists of 14 residues. CDR1 is SGHRS and CDR2 is YFSETQ in the germline V gene. V was clipped by 4 bases and J by 4 bases, with 14 bases between them. The CDR3 spells CASSRGLWGTEAFF. Written as DNA, the CDR3 is TGCGCCAGCAGCCGGGGTCTATGGGGCACTGAAGCTTTCTTT.

The chain uses TRBV19 and TRBJ1-5; TRBD1 matches at 8 bases. The V gene end was trimmed by 4 bases and the J gene end by 6 bases; junction bases not matched to a gene: 11. This CDR3 region has 16 residues. The V gene's germline CDR1 is LNHDA and CDR2 SQIVND (reference sequence). The CDR3: CASSNLGGQGFQPQHF. In DNA form, the CDR3 reads TGTGCCAGTAGTAATCTGGGAGGACAGGGATTTCAGCCCCAGCATTTT.

The chain is built from TRBV7-8 and TRBJ1-5; maybe TRBD1 (6 bases). This CDR3 spans 16 amino acids. Germline loops: CDR1 SGHVS, CDR2 FQNEAQ. Trimming removed 0 bases at V and 11 bases at J, with 20 bases between. The CDR3 bases are TGTGCCAGCAGCTTAGCGCTAAGGGCAGGGGAGAAGGCCCAGCATTTT. This codes for CASSLALRAGEKAQHF.

This CDR3 reads CASSPRRGSPTDTQYF. The CDR3 DNA is TGTGCCAGCAGCCCCAGACGGGGGTCACCCACAGATACGCAGTATTTT. The rearrangement links TRBV3-1 (or the pseudogene TRBV3-2) to TRBJ2-3; D perhaps matches TRBD2 (6 bases). This CDR3 has 16 amino acids. Trimming took 4 bases from V and 2 from J, leaving 16 bases between them. Germline lookup yields CDR1 LGHDT and CDR2 YNNKEL (reference sequence).

The chain recombines TRBV7-8 with TRBJ2-7; 10 bases agree with TRBD2. The CDR3 consists of 15 residues. V was clipped by 5 bases and J by 4 bases; unmatched bases: 8. Germline-derived CDR1 and CDR2 are SGHVS and FQNEAQ. This chain's CDR3 is CASSPPSGRRYEQYF. The CDR3 bases are TGTGCCAGCAGCCCTCCTAGCGGGAGAAGGTACGAGCAGTACTTC.

This rearrangement joins TRBV3-1 (or the pseudogene TRBV3-2) to TRBJ1-4; TRBD1 matches at 7 bases. The V segment lost 8 bases and the J segment 4 bases; nucleotides outside the gene matches: 4. The CDR3 totals 13 residues. Germline V gives CDR1 LGHDT, CDR2 YNNKEL (reference sequence). In nucleotides, the CDR3 is TGTGCCAGCGGGACAGCTGTTAATGAAAAACTGTTTTTT. It codes for CASGTAVNEKLFF.

In its sample, this clone was seen once. This chain uses TRBV19 with TRBJ1-6; D is possibly TRBD1 (5 bases). CDR3 length: 15 amino acids. V was trimmed by 7 bases and J by 7 bases, leaving 17 bases between them. Germline-derived CDR1 and CDR2 are LNHDA and SQIVND (reference sequence). For the CDR3, the DNA is TGTGCCAGTACCCCCGCCGGGGGGAGCAATTCACCCCTCCACTTT. As protein: CASTPAGGSNSPLHF.

The chain carries TRBV6-5 and TRBJ1-1; no clear D. This CDR3 contains 14 residues. V was trimmed by 2 bases and J by 1 base, leaving 8 bases between them. CDR1 is MNHEY and CDR2 is SVGAGI in the germline V gene. The CDR3 loop reads CASSYGWRNTEAFF. CDR3 in DNA: TGTGCCAGCAGTTACGGGTGGAGGAACACTGAAGCTTTCTTT.

The chain has TRBV10-2 and TRBJ2-3, with D unresolved. Trimming stripped 0 bases from V and 6 bases from J, with 7 bases between. The germline V gene encodes CDR1 WSHSY and CDR2 SAAADI. The CDR3 length is 13 residues. CDR3 protein: CASSESSFDTQYF. The DNA of the CDR3 is TGCGCCAGCAGTGAGTCTAGTTTTGATACGCAGTATTTT.

The genes are TRBV6-5 and TRBJ2-1; the match to TRBD1 covers 8 bases. The germline gives CDR1 MNHEY, CDR2 SVGAGI. The V gene end was trimmed by 1 base and the J gene end by 6 bases; junction bases not matched to a gene: 5. CDR3 length: 15 residues. In DNA, the CDR3 is TGTGCCAGCAGTTACTTTAGGACAGGGAGCAATGAGCAGTTCTTC. This translates into CASSYFRTGSNEQFF.

A note on this clone: At one end the junction does not follow the germline gene, possibly because of a read error. V and J are TRBV5-1 and TRBJ2-3; the D call may be TRBD1 or TRBD2 (5 bases each). Looked up from germline, CDR1 is SGHRS and CDR2 is YFSETQ. The CDR3 length is 16 residues. Here the CDR3 reads CASGLATATSADTQYF. The CDR3, as DNA: TGCGCCAGCGGCTTAGCGACAGCTACTAGTGCAGATACGCAGTATTTT.